This T cell receptor beta chain was retrieved from a study of post-analysis software for immune sequencing data. Study summary: The cohort encompassed relapsing-remitting, secondary progressive and progressive-relapsing multiple sclerosis disease courses.

The trim removed 3 bases at V and 4 bases at J, leaving 4 bases unmatched. This CDR3 spans 14 amino acids. CDR1 KGHDR and CDR2 SFDVKD come from the germline V gene. Notes on the study in general: When patients were compared with controls, about 5 TRBV segments were more frequent, TRBV5-6, TRBV5-1 and TRBV20-1 among them. Patients with multiple sclerosis recorded significantly lower normalized Chao1 diversity than controls, the study found.

Notes on this clonotype: Its antigen is still unknown.

Sequencing libraries made from TCR beta cDNA carried unique molecular identifiers. From approximately 0.95 to 9.8 million T cells, around 500,000 cDNA molecules were obtained. One entry per CDR3 protein results from TCRdb running MiXCR on the PCR reads. The data show hundreds of thousands of distinct CDR3 sequences, 35% to 40% seen once. Source material: blood. The clonotype originates from a girl aged 5-17 years with multiple sclerosis. The genes are TRBV24-1 and TRBJ1-2; TRBD1 aligns across 7 bases. CDR3 sequence reads: CATSDTGQSYGYTF. DNA for the CDR3: TGTGCCACCAGTGATACGGGACAGAGCTATGGCTACACCTTC.